This entry concerns a single TCR beta chain. Its specificity is unknown. This sample stems from a study of T cell responses to AZD1222 COVID-19 vaccine. Study outcomes and limitations: In all cases, repertoires were sampled only after the peak T cell response.

Deletions cut 4 bases from V and 0 bases from J, with 10 bases between. This CDR3 region has 14 residues. Germline CDR1 and CDR2: SGHNT and YYREEE (reference sequence). The data were produced by immunoSEQ multiplex PCR, yet TCRdb's version contains in-frame clones alone and is incomplete. The sample has some 50,000 clones, around 80% seen once. The source is an adult in good health. The rearrangement links TRBV5-4 to TRBJ1-1; D unclear. The input for sequencing was peripheral blood, taken on day 0 of MenACWY control vaccination. The CDR3 loop is CASSPGPMNTEAFF. The CDR3 DNA is TGTGCCAGCAGCCCCGGACCGATGAACACTGAAGCTTTCTTT. The variable domain in full, completed from reference TRBV5-4 and TRBJ1-1, reads ETGVTQSPTHLIKTRGQQVTLRCSSQSGHNTVSWYQQALGQGPQFIFQYYREEENGRGNFPPRFSGLQFPNYSSELNVNALELDDSALYLCASSPGPMNTEAFFGQGTRLTVV.